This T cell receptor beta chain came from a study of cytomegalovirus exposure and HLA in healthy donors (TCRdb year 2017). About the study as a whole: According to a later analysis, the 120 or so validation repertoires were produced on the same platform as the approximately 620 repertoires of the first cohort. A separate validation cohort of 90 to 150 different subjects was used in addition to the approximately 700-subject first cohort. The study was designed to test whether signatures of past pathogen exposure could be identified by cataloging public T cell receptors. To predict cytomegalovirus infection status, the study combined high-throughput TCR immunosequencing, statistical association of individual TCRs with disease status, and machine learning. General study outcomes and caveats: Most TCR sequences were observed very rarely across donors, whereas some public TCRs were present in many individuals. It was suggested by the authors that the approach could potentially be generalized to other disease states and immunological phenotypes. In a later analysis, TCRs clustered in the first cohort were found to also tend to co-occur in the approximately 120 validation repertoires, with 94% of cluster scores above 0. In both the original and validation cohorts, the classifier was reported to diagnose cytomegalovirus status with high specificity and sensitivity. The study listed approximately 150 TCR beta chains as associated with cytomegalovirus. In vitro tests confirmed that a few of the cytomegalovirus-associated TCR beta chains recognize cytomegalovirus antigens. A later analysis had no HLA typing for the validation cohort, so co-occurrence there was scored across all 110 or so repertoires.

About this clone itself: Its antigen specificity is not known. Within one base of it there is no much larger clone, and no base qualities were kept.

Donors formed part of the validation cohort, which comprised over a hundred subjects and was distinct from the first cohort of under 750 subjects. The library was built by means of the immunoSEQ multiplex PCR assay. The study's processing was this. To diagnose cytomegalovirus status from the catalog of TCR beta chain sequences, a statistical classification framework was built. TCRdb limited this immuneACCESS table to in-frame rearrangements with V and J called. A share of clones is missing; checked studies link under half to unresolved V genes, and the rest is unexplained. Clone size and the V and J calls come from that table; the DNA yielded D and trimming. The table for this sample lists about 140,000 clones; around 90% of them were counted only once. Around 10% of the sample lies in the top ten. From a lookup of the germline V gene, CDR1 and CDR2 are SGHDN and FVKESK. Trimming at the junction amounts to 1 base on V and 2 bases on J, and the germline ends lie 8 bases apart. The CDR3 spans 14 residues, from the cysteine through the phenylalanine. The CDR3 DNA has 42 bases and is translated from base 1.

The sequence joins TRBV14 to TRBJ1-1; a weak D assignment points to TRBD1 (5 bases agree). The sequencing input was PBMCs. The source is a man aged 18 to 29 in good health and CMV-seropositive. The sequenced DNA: TGTGCCAGCAGCCAAGGGGGGGGAAACACTGAAGCTTTCTTT. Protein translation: CASSQGGGNTEAFF.